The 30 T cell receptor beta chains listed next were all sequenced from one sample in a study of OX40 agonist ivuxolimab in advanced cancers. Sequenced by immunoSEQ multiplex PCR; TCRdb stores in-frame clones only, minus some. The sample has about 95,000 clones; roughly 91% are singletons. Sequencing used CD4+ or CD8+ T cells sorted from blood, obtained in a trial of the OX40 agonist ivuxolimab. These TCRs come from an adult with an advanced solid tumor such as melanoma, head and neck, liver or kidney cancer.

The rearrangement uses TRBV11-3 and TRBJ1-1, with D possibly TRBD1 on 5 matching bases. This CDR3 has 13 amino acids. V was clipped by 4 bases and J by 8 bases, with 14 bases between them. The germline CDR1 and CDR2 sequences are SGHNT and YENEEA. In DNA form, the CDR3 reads TGTGCCAGCAGCTCCGATTCGGGACGAGAAGCTTTCTTT. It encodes CASSSDSGREAFF.

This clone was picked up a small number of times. CDR3 sequence: CASRREGYYEQYF. In nucleotides, the CDR3 is TGTGCCAGCAGACGGGAGGGTTACTACGAGCAGTACTTC. The chain recombines TRBV28 with TRBJ2-7; TRBD2 matches at 8 bases. J lost 3 bases, V lost 6 bases, and 4 bases had no gene match. Per the germline V gene, CDR1 is MDHEN and CDR2 is SYDVKM. The CDR3 contains 13 residues.

CDR3 residues: CASRGRGESTDTQYF. CDR3 bases: TGCGCCAGCAGGGGTAGGGGGGAGTCCACAGATACGCAGTATTTT. The rearrangement links TRBV5-1 to TRBJ2-3, with D tentatively TRBD1 or TRBD2 (6 bases each). CDR1 and CDR2 from the germline V gene are SGHRS and YFSETQ. The CDR3 is 15 residues long. Trimming took off 5 bases at V and 2 bases at J, with 15 bases between the two ends.

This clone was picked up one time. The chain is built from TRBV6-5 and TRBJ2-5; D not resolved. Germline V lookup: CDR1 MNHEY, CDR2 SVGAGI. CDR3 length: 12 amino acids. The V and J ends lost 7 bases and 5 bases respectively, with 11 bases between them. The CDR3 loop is CASKGPRETQYF. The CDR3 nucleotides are TGTGCCAGCAAAGGCCCCCGGGAGACCCAGTACTTC.

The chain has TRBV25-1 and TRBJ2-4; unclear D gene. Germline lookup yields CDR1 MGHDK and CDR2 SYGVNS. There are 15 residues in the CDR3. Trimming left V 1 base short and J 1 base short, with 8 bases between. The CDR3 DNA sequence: TGTGCCAGCAGTGAATCAACGGCTGCCAAAAACATTCAGTACTTC. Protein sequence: CASSESTAAKNIQYF.

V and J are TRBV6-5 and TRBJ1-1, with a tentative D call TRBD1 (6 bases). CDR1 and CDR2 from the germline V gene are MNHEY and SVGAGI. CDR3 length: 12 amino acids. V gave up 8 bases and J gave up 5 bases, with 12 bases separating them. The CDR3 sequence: CASRQGWTEAFF. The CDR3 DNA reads TGTGCCAGCCGGCAGGGGTGGACTGAAGCTTTCTTT.

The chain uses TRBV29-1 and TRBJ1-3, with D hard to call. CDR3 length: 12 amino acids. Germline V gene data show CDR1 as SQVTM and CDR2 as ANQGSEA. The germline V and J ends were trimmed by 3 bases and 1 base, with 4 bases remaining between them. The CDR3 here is CSVEGSGNTIYF. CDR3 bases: TGCAGCGTTGAGGGTTCTGGAAACACCATATATTTT.

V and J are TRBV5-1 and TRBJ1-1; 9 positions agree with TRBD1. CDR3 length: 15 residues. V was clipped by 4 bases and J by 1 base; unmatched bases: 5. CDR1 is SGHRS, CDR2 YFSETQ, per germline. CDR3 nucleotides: TGCGCCAGCAGCAAAATGGACAGGGGGAACACTGAAGCTTTCTTT. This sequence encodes CASSKMDRGNTEAFF.

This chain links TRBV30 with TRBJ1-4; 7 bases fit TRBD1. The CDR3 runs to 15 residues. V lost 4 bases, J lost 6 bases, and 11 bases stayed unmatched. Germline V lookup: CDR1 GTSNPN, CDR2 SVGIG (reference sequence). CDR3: CAWTPSAGGDEKLFF. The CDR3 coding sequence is TGTGCCTGGACCCCTAGTGCAGGGGGAGATGAAAAACTGTTTTTT.

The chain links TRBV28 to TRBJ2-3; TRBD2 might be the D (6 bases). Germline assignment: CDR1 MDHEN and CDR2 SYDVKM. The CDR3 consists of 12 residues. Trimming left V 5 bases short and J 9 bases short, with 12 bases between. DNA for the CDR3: TGTGCCAGCAGTCAGACTAGTATGACGCAGTATTTT. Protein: CASSQTSMTQYF.

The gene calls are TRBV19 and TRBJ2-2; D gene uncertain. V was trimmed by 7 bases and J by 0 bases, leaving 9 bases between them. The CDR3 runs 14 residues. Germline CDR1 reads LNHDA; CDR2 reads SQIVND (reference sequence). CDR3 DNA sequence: TGTGCCAGTACCCATAACGCGAACACCGGGGAGCTGTTTTTT. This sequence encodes CASTHNANTGELFF. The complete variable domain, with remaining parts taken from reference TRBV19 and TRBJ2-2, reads DGGITQSPKYLFRKEGQNVTLSCEQNLNHDAMYWYRQDPGQGLRLIYYSQIVNDFQKGDIAEGYSVSREKKESFPLTVTSAQKNPTAFYLCASTHNANTGELFFGEGSRLTVL.

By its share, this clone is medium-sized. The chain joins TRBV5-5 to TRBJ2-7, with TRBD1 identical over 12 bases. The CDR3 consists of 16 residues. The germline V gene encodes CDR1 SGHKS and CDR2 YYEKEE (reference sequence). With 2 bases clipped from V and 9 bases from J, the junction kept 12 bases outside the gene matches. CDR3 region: CASSFAGTGGGEGQYF. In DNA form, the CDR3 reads TGTGCCAGCAGCTTCGCCGGGACAGGGGGCGGAGAGGGGCAGTACTTC.

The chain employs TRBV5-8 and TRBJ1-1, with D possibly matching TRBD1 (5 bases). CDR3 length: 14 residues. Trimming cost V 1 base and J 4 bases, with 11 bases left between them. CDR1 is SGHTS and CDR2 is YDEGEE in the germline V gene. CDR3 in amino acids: CASSLTGRSTEAFF. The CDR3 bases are TGTGCCAGCAGCTTGACAGGAAGAAGCACTGAAGCTTTCTTT.

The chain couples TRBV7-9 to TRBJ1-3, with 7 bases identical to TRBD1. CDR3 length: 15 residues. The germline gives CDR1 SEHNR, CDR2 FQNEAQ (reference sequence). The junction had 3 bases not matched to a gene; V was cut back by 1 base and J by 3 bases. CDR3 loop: CASSLGQGDGNTIYF. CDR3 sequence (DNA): TGTGCCAGCAGCTTAGGACAGGGAGATGGAAACACCATATATTTT.

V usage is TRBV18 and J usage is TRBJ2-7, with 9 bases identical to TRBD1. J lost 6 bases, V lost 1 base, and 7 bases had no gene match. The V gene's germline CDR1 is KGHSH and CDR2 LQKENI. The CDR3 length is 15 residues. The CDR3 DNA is TGTGCCAGCTCACCACGGGGACAGGGAGTTTCCGAGCAGTACTTC. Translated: CASSPRGQGVSEQYF.

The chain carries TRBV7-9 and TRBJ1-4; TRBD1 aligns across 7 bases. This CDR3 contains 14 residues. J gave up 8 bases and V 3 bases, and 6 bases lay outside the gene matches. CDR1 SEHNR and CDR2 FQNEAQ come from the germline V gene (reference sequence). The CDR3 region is CASSLEEDREKLFF. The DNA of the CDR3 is TGTGCCAGCAGCTTGGAAGAGGACAGGGAAAAACTGTTTTTT.

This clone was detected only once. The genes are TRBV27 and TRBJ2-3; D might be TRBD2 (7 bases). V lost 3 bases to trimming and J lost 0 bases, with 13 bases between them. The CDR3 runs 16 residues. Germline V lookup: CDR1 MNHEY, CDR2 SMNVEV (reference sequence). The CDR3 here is CASSFRRGPSTDTQYF. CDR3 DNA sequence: TGTGCCAGCAGTTTTAGGCGGGGGCCTAGCACAGATACGCAGTATTTT.

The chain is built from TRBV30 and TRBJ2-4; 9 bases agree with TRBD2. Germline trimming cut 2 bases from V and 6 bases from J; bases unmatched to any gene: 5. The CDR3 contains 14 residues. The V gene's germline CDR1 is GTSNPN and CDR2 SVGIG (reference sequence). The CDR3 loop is CAWSRTSAGNIQYF. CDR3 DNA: TGTGCCTGGAGTCGGACTAGCGCCGGAAACATTCAGTACTTC. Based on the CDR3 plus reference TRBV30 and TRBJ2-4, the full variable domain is SQTIHQWPATLVQPVGSPLSLECTVEGTSNPNLYWYRQAAGRGLQLLFYSVGIGQISSEVPQNLSASRPQDRQFILSSKKLLLSDSGFYLCAWSRTSAGNIQYFGAGTRLSVL.

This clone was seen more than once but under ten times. As DNA, the CDR3 is TGCGCCAGCAGCCCCGACAGGGGCGACAGGGTCTATGGCTACACCTTC. The encoded protein is CASSPDRGDRVYGYTF. This chain connects TRBV5-1 to TRBJ1-2, with 8 bases that match TRBD1. J lost 4 bases, V lost 4 bases, and 12 bases had no gene match. The germline gives CDR1 SGHRS, CDR2 YFSETQ. The CDR3 runs to 16 residues.

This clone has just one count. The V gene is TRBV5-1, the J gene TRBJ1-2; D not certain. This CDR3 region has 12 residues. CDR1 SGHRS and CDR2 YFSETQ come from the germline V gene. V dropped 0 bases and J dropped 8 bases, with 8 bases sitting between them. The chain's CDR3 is CASSLEREGYTF. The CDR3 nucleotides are TGCGCCAGCAGCTTGGAAAGGGAAGGCTACACCTTC.

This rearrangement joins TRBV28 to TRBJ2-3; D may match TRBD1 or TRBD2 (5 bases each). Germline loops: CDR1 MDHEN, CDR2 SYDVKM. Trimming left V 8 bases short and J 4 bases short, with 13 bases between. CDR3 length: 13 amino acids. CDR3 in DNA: TGTGCCAGCCGAGGGGATGGGGCAGATACGCAGTATTTT. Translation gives CASRGDGADTQYF. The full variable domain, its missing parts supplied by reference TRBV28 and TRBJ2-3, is DVKVTQSSRYLVKRTGEKVFLECVQDMDHENMFWYRQDPGLGLRLIYFSYDVKMKEKGDIPEGYSVSREKKERFSLILESASTNQTSMYLCASRGDGADTQYFGPGTRLTVL.

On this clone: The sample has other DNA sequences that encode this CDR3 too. In nucleotides, the CDR3 is TGTGCCAGCAGTTCTCAGGGGAACTCCTACGAGCAGTACTTC. This encodes CASSSQGNSYEQYF. The chain links TRBV28 to TRBJ2-7; D possibly corresponds to TRBD1 (6 bases). The CDR3 spans 14 residues. Germline V gene lookup returns CDR1 MDHEN and CDR2 SYDVKM. The ends were cut back, 4 bases at V and 0 bases at J, with 10 bases in the middle.

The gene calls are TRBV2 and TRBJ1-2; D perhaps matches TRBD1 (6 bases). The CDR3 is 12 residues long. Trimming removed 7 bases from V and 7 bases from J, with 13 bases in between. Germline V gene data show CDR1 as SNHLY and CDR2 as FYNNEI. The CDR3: CASTRGGIGYTF. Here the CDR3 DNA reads TGTGCCAGCACGAGAGGGGGTATTGGCTACACCTTC. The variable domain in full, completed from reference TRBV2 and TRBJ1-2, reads EPEVTQTPSHQVTQMGQEVILRCVPISNHLYFYWYRQILGQKVEFLVSFYNNEISEKSEIFDDQFSVERPDGSNFTLKIRSTKLEDSAMYFCASTRGGIGYTFGSGTRLTVV.

CDR3 DNA: TGTGCCAGCAGCTCCACAGGGGGCCCCTACAATGAGCAGTTCTTC. Protein product: CASSSTGGPYNEQFF. This chain connects TRBV5-5 to TRBJ2-1; 9 bases line up with TRBD1. The CDR3 is 15 amino acids. V dropped 3 bases and J dropped 2; count of bases not matched to a gene: 3. Per the germline V gene, CDR1 is SGHKS and CDR2 is YYEKEE (reference sequence).

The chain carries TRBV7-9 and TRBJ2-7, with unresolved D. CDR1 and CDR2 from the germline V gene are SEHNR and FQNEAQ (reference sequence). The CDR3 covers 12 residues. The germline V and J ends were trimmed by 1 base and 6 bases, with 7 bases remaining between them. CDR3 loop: CASSLDYGEQYF. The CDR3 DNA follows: TGTGCCAGCAGCTTAGATTATGGCGAGCAGTACTTC.

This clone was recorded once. The CDR3 loop is CASSLDGKNIQYF. The CDR3 region has the DNA TGTGCCAGCAGCCTCGACGGAAAAAACATTCAGTACTTC. J is TRBJ2-4 and V is TRBV9; no reliable D call. Trimming stripped 4 bases from V and 4 bases from J, with 9 bases between. The germline V gene encodes CDR1 SGDLS and CDR2 YYNGEE. This CDR3 is built from 13 residues.

The DNA of the CDR3 is TGTGCCAGTAGGGCGTGGGCGGGTGAGCAGTACTTC. Its translation is CASRAWAGEQYF. The chain employs TRBV19 and TRBJ2-7, with D tentatively TRBD2 (5 bases). CDR3 length: 12 residues. V dropped 6 bases and J dropped 7 bases, with 13 bases sitting between them. The germline V gene has CDR1 LNHDA and CDR2 SQIVND (reference sequence).

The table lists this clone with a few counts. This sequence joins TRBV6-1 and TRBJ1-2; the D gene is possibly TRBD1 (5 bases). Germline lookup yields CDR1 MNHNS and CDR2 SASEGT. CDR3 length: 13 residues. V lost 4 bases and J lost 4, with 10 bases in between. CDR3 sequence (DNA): TGTGCCAGCAGTGCCGCCGGGACCTATGGCTACACCTTC. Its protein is CASSAAGTYGYTF.

The CDR3 sequence is CASSGRDRVGEAFF. CDR3 in DNA: TGTGCCAGCAGCGGCCGGGACAGGGTTGGGGAAGCTTTCTTT. The rearrangement uses TRBV7-8 and TRBJ1-1; 9 bases agree with TRBD1. The CDR3 totals 14 residues. V was pared by 5 bases and J by 8 bases, with 9 bases of the junction left unmatched. Germline V gives CDR1 SGHVS, CDR2 FQNEAQ.

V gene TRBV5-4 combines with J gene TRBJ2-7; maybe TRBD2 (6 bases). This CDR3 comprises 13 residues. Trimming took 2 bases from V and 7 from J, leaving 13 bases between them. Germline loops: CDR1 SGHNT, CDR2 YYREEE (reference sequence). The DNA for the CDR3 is TGTGCCAGCAGCTTAGGACGGGAGAGGGAGCAGTACTTC. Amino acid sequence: CASSLGREREQYF.